This note documents a single T cell receptor beta chain sequence. The antigen is unknown. J was trimmed by 2 bases and V by 2 bases; bases with no gene match: 1. The CDR3 extends over 14 amino acids. Germline V gene lookup returns CDR1 MNHEY and CDR2 SMNVEV (reference sequence). The sample belongs to a study of vaccination and CD4 T cells after COVID-19. Study-wide results and caveats: Spike mono-reactivity marked 304 of 307 vaccine-specific clones in convalescent patients.

Stated treatment: roughly ten-day PBMC culture with coronavirus spike peptide pools or control peptides (ViraFEST assay). CD4+ T cells that came from the unexposed donor were collected before the COVID-19 pandemic (2011-2018). Expansion of antigen-specific T cells with peptide pools by ViraFEST preceded sequencing of TCRs. Some 2.2 million PBMCs were grown per well alongside 10 IU/ml IL-2 and 9.5 to 10 ug/ml peptide pools. Cultured CD4+ T cell DNA underwent sequencing with the Oncomine TCR Beta short-read assay. MiXCR was run by TCRdb on the PCR reads, yielding one entry per CDR3 protein. The sample includes thousands of distinct CDR3 sequences, 60% of them seen just once.

The origin of this receptor is a human donor in good health. The chain couples TRBV27 to TRBJ2-5; 8 nucleotides align to TRBD2. Specimen: CD4+ T cells from blood, cultured in vitro. In DNA form, the CDR3 reads TGTGCCAGCAGTTTAACGGGGGGGCAAGAGACCCAGTACTTC. Protein sequence: CASSLTGGQETQYF.